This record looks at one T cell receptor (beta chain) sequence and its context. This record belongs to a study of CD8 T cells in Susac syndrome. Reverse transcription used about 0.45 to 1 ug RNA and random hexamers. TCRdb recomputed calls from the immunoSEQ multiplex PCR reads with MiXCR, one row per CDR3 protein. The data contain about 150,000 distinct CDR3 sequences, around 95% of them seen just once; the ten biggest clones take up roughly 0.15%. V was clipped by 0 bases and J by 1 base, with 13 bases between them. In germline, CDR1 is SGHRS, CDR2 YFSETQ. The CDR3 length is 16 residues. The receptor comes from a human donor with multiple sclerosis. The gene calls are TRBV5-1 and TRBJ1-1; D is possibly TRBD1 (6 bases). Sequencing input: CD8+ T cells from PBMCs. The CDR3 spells CASSLDGIRGNTEAFF. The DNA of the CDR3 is TGCGCCAGCAGCTTGGACGGGATCAGGGGGAACACTGAAGCTTTCTTT. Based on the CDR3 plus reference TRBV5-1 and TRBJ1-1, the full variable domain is KAGVTQTPRYLIKTRGQQVTLSCSPISGHRSVSWYQQTPGQGLQFLFEYFSETQRNKGNFPGRFSGRQFSNSRSEMNVSTLELGDSALYLCASSLDGIRGNTEAFFGQGTRLTVV.